This entry is about one TCR beta chain. Its target is not known. Trimming stripped 2 bases from V and 8 bases from J, with 13 bases between. CDR1 is MNHEY and CDR2 is SVGAGI in the germline V gene. The CDR3 is made up of 14 amino acids. This entry belongs to a study of shared clonotypes between healthy human individuals. On the study more broadly: CD4 naive and memory got three plates each, CD8 naive two, CD8 memory one. The study, taken as a whole, reports: Several donors held approximately 4.5% of naive CD4 clonotypes in common. Larger richness was generally estimated for naive than memory subsets. Measured sharing among donors was expected to vary with sequencing depth.

Profiling relied on immunoSEQ multiplex PCR, and the TCRdb table lists in-frame clones only, not all of them. The table records some 2,000,000 clones, roughly 95% of them present only once. The chain carries TRBV6-5 and TRBJ2-1; possibly TRBD2 for D (5 bases). The receptor comes from a man aged 18 to 30 in good health. The sample was naive CD4+ T cells sorted from blood. Regarding subset: CD45RA+ positively selected. The CDR3 DNA reads as TGTGCCAGCAGTTACCTCTGGCGGGTCCATGAGCAGTTCTTC. Residues: CASSYLWRVHEQFF.